The 26 T cell receptor beta chains in this list originate from one sample, sequenced in a study of cytomegalovirus exposure and HLA in healthy donors. A multiplex PCR was run with 60 Vbeta primers and 13 Jbeta primers. The protocol was immunoSEQ multiplex PCR, while the TCRdb copy is restricted to in-frame clones and leaves out a portion. The sample includes roughly 74,000 clones, more than 60% of them seen just once. Input material: PBMCs. All receptors come from a man aged 35 to 55 in good health and CMV-seronegative.

The chain employs TRBV5-1 and TRBJ2-7, with 8 bases fitting TRBD2. CDR1 and CDR2 from the germline V gene are SGHRS and YFSETQ. The V gene end was trimmed by 2 bases and the J gene end by 1 base; junction bases not matched to a gene: 2. The CDR3 loop spans 14 amino acids. This chain's CDR3 is CASSFTSGSYEQYF. The DNA for the CDR3 is TGCGCCAGCAGCTTCACTAGCGGTTCCTACGAGCAGTACTTC.

The chain couples TRBV7-2 to TRBJ1-2; a possible D gene is TRBD1 (5 bases). The CDR3 runs 12 residues. The germline gives CDR1 SGHTA, CDR2 FQGNSA. The V gene lost 5 bases and the J gene lost 5 bases, with 9 bases spanning the gap. The CDR3 loop is CASSPTEYGYTF. In DNA, the CDR3 is TGTGCCAGCAGCCCGACAGAGTATGGCTACACCTTC.

The chain has TRBV5-1 and TRBJ2-2; no reliable D call. The ends were cut back, 1 base at V and 0 bases at J, with 16 bases in the middle. CDR1 and CDR2 from the germline V gene are SGHRS and YFSETQ. The CDR3 sequence is 18 residues long. CDR3 bases: TGCGCCAGCAGCTTGTCCCCCCAACAGAAAGCGAACACCGGGGAGCTGTTTTTT. Amino acids: CASSLSPQQKANTGELFF.

The V call is TRBV28, the J call TRBJ1-1; no definite D call. V dropped 6 bases and J dropped 2 bases, with 4 bases sitting between them. Germline lookup yields CDR1 MDHEN and CDR2 SYDVKM. The CDR3 has 11 residues. The CDR3 loop reads CASRANTEAFF. The CDR3 coding sequence is TGTGCCAGCAGAGCTAACACTGAAGCTTTCTTT.

The rearrangement joins TRBV6-5 to TRBJ1-1; D is possibly TRBD1 (5 bases). Germline-derived CDR1 and CDR2 are MNHEY and SVGAGI. The ends were cut back, 7 bases at V and 7 bases at J, with 22 bases in the middle. The CDR3 runs to 15 residues. Here the CDR3 reads CASNRYIGGEGEAFF. CDR3 coding DNA: TGTGCCAGCAACCGGTATATCGGGGGGGAAGGTGAAGCTTTCTTT.

The chain recombines TRBV9 with TRBJ2-3, with TRBD2 matching over 8 bases. This CDR3 has 16 residues. The germline CDR1 and CDR2 sequences are SGDLS and YYNGEE. J lost 4 bases, V lost 3 bases, and 10 bases had no gene match. The CDR3 DNA reads TGTGCCAGCAGCGAGGGCCGGGAGGGCCTGGCAGATACGCAGTATTTT. Residues: CASSEGREGLADTQYF.

The V gene is TRBV11-2, the J gene TRBJ2-7; no clear D gene. This CDR3 is built from 13 residues. Germline V gene lookup returns CDR1 SGHAT and CDR2 FQNNGV. Between the trimmed V and J ends, which lost 0 bases and 2 bases, there was a span of 5 bases. Here the CDR3 reads CASSLDYPYEQYF. Here the CDR3 DNA reads TGTGCCAGCAGCTTAGATTATCCCTACGAGCAGTACTTC. Variable domain in full (rest from reference TRBV11-2 and TRBJ2-7): EAGVAQSPRYKIIEKRQSVAFWCNPISGHATLYWYQQILGQGPKLLIQFQNNGVVDDSQLPKDRFSAERLKGVDSTLKIQPAKLEDSAVYLCASSLDYPYEQYFGPGTRLTVT.

The sample holds one count of this clone. The V and J genes are TRBV7-9 and TRBJ2-1, with 10 nucleotides matching TRBD1. Germline CDR1 reads SEHNR; CDR2 reads FQNEAQ (reference sequence). CDR3 length: 13 residues. Trimming at V came to 8 bases and at J to 7 bases, leaving 5 bases not matched to a gene. CDR3 loop: CASLRGQGNEQFF. CDR3 nucleotide sequence: TGTGCCAGCTTACGGGGACAGGGGAATGAGCAGTTCTTC.

V and J are TRBV6-1 and TRBJ1-5; D is ambiguous. Trimming shortened V by 1 base and J by 5 bases, and 6 bases separated the two germline ends. The CDR3 is made up of 13 amino acids. From germline, CDR1 is MNHNS and CDR2 SASEGT. The CDR3: CASSEVSHQPQHF. The DNA of the CDR3 is TGTGCCAGCAGTGAAGTCAGTCATCAGCCCCAGCATTTT.

The CDR3, as DNA: TGTGCCAGCAGTTCCAAAGTATCGGGAGGGGAAAAACTGTTTTTT. Amino acid sequence: CASSSKVSGGEKLFF. V usage is TRBV28 and J usage is TRBJ1-4; D call uncertain. V gave up 4 bases and J gave up 8 bases, with 17 bases separating them. Germline CDR1 MDHEN, CDR2 SYDVKM. The CDR3 consists of 15 residues.

V usage is TRBV30 and J usage is TRBJ2-1; 10 positions agree with TRBD2. V gave up 3 bases and J gave up 3 bases; unmatched junction bases: 17. The germline V gene has CDR1 GTSNPN and CDR2 SVGIG (reference sequence). The CDR3 totals 19 residues. The DNA for the CDR3 is TGTGCCTGGAGCCGAATGGGCCGTTCAGCGGGGGGGTTCTACAATGAGCAGTTCTTC. This translates into CAWSRMGRSAGGFYNEQFF.

V and J are TRBV6-5 and TRBJ1-5, with D possibly TRBD1 on 5 matching bases. The CDR3 length is 15 residues. Germline CDR1 reads MNHEY; CDR2 reads SVGAGI. V lost 2 bases and J lost 0, with 8 bases in between. CDR3 sequence: CASSYGTNSNQPQHF. The CDR3, as DNA: TGTGCCAGCAGTTACGGGACTAATAGCAATCAGCCCCAGCATTTT.

The rearrangement links TRBV18 to TRBJ1-2; TRBD1 aligns across 7 bases. This CDR3 region has 13 residues. Germline assignment: CDR1 KGHSH and CDR2 LQKENI. J lost 10 bases, V lost 0 bases, and 5 bases had no gene match. The CDR3 coding sequence is TGTGCCAGCTCACCACCTGGACAGGTGGCCTACACCTTC. The encoded protein is CASSPPGQVAYTF.

This chain links TRBV9 with TRBJ2-5; no firm D call. V lost 0 bases, J lost 0 bases, and 6 bases lay in between. This CDR3 region has 14 residues. Germline V CDR1 and CDR2: SGDLS, YYNGEE. The CDR3 coding sequence is TGTGCCAGCAGCGTAGCCCAGGACCAAGAGACCCAGTACTTC. It is translated as CASSVAQDQETQYF.

The CDR3 reads CASSFYGAGGGYTF. The CDR3 DNA reads TGTGCCAGCAGTTTCTACGGGGCCGGGGGTGGCTACACCTTC. This sequence joins TRBV28 and TRBJ1-2, with TRBD1 as a possible D gene (5 bases). Trimming cost V 3 bases and J 7 bases, with 15 bases left between them. Per the germline V gene, CDR1 is MDHEN and CDR2 is SYDVKM. The CDR3 spans 14 residues.

The rearrangement links TRBV19 to TRBJ2-2; tentative D call: TRBD1 (5 bases). This CDR3 is 15 amino acids long. V lost 8 bases and J 0 bases, leaving 13 bases between the germline ends. Germline V gene lookup returns CDR1 LNHDA and CDR2 SQIVND (reference sequence). The CDR3 nucleotides are TGTGCCAGTTCCACGACAGTCGCGAACACCGGGGAGCTGTTTTTT. Amino acids: CASSTTVANTGELFF.

This clone has a single count. This CDR3 is CASSPGNYGYTF. CDR3 coding DNA: TGTGCCAGCAGCCCCGGGAACTATGGCTACACCTTC. The V and J genes are TRBV9 and TRBJ1-2; D not resolved. The CDR3 consists of 12 residues. Germline V gene data show CDR1 as SGDLS and CDR2 as YYNGEE. V gave up 4 bases and J gave up 2 bases, with 6 bases separating them.

The chain couples TRBV5-6 to TRBJ2-3, with D uncertain. Per the germline V gene, CDR1 is SGHDT and CDR2 is YYEEEE. V was clipped by 3 bases and J by 4 bases, with 12 bases between them. The CDR3 contains 14 residues. The CDR3 here is CASSSSGGPDTQYF. The CDR3 bases are TGTGCCAGCAGCTCCTCCGGTGGGCCAGATACGCAGTATTTT.

The chain joins TRBV14 to TRBJ1-1, with D unclear. The germline CDR1 and CDR2 sequences are SGHDN and FVKESK. V lost 5 bases and J lost 1, with 8 bases in between. This CDR3 region has 13 residues. In DNA, the CDR3 is TGTGCCAGCAGCTTACAGCAGAACACTGAAGCTTTCTTT. Translating gives CASSLQQNTEAFF.

Only a few counts were recorded for this clone. The chain has TRBV28 and TRBJ2-3, with 13 positions matching TRBD2. Germline CDR1 and CDR2: MDHEN and SYDVKM. V gave up 0 bases and J gave up 8 bases; unmatched junction bases: 8. The CDR3 is made up of 17 amino acids. The DNA for the CDR3 is TGTGCCAGCAGTTTATGGTCACTAGCGGGAGGGCCGGGTACGCAGTATTTT. Translation: CASSLWSLAGGPGTQYF.

The chain combines TRBV19 with TRBJ2-6; maybe TRBD1 (7 bases). The CDR3 has 18 amino acids. Per germline, CDR1 LNHDA and CDR2 SQIVND (reference sequence). Trimming left V 4 bases short and J 0 bases short, with 16 bases between. For the CDR3, the DNA is TGTGCCAGTAGTACTCACAGGGGACTCCCCTCTGGGGCCAACGTCCTGACTTTC. Its translation: CASSTHRGLPSGANVLTF.

The rearrangement joins TRBV28 to TRBJ1-5; no clear D gene. CDR3 size: 13 residues. Germline V gene sequence: CDR1 MDHEN, CDR2 SYDVKM. Trimming cost V 6 bases and J 8 bases, with 14 bases left between them. The CDR3 is CASRTGVEKPQHF. As DNA, the CDR3 is TGTGCCAGCAGAACCGGGGTCGAGAAGCCCCAGCATTTT.

The genes are TRBV29-1 and TRBJ2-5; TRBD1 matches at 9 bases. The J call is in doubt because the DNA end fits TRBJ2-7 better. Looked up from germline, CDR1 is SQVTM and CDR2 is ANQGSEA. This CDR3 region has 14 residues. The CDR3 loop reads CSVDGQGSSNEQYF. As DNA, the CDR3 is TGCAGCGTTGACGGACAGGGGAGTTCAAACGAGCAGTACTTC.

The V call is TRBV30, the J call TRBJ1-5; D is unclear. Germline V gene lookup returns CDR1 GTSNPN and CDR2 SVGIG (reference sequence). V lost 0 bases, J lost 11 bases, and 17 bases lay in between. The CDR3 runs to 14 residues. The CDR3: CAWSVGRPYGAQHF. Written as DNA, the CDR3 is TGTGCCTGGAGTGTAGGGCGCCCTTACGGGGCCCAGCATTTT.

The CDR3 sequence: CASSYQYSTDTQYF. The DNA of the CDR3 is TGTGCCAGCAGTTACCAGTATAGCACAGATACGCAGTATTTT. The rearrangement joins TRBV6-6 to TRBJ2-3; no clear D gene. The germline V and J ends were trimmed by 2 bases and 0 bases, with 6 bases remaining between them. Germline loops: CDR1 MNHNY, CDR2 SVGAGI (reference sequence). This CDR3 is built from 14 residues.

This chain joins TRBV6-1 and TRBJ2-2; D gene ambiguous. The germline CDR1 and CDR2 sequences are MNHNS and SASEGT. This CDR3 is built from 13 residues. Trimming removed 5 bases at V and 5 bases at J, with 9 bases between. The CDR3 region is CASSPRTTGELFF. The CDR3 DNA follows: TGTGCCAGCAGTCCCCGAACAACCGGGGAGCTGTTTTTT.